This TCR beta chain was sequenced for a study of relationships among human T cell subsets. This CDR3 is built from 14 residues. Germline CDR1 and CDR2: SNHLY and FYNNEI. V dropped 3 bases and J dropped 6 bases, with 15 bases sitting between them. TCR alpha and beta CDR3s were amplified from mRNA by semiquantitative ARM-PCR. ARM-PCR used tagged nested gene-specific primers, then communal superprimers for exponential amplification. TCRdb re-called the multiplex PCR reads through MiXCR, storing one row per CDR3 protein. The profile shows about 15,000 distinct CDR3 sequences, roughly 64% of them singletons.

The clonotype was recovered from a man aged 35 to 55 in good health. The sequencing input was total T cells sorted from blood. The rearrangement links TRBV2 to TRBJ2-7; no firm D call. The CDR3 bases are TGTGCCAGCAGTGATGTCGTGACAACACCCGAGCAGTACTTC. Translation gives CASSDVVTTPEQYF. Based on the CDR3 plus reference TRBV2 and TRBJ2-7, the full variable domain is EPEVTQTPSHQVTQMGQEVILRCVPISNHLYFYWYRQILGQKVEFLVSFYNNEISEKSEIFDDQFSVERPDGSNFTLKIRSTKLEDSAMYFCASSDVVTTPEQYFGPGTRLTVT.